One sample yielded the 10 T cell receptor beta chains listed below, sequenced in a study of shared clonotypes between healthy human individuals. This table comes from immunoSEQ multiplex PCR, and its TCRdb copy is limited to in-frame clones, with some not included. The profile shows 2,500,000 or so clones, approximately 93% of them singletons. Sequencing input: naive CD4+ T cells from PBMCs. This sample's subset: CD45RA+ positively selected. The receptor set was obtained from a man aged 18 to 30 in good health. Some clones in this sample may be carry-over from other donors' samples.

The chain is built from TRBV5-8 and TRBJ2-7; perhaps TRBD2 as D (5 bases). The CDR3 contains 12 residues. V lost 4 bases, J lost 3 bases, and 8 bases lay in between. Looked up from germline, CDR1 is SGHTS and CDR2 is YDEGEE. The CDR3 coding sequence is TGTGCCAGCAGCCCTAGCCGCTACGAGCAGTACTTC. It translates to CASSPSRYEQYF.

The V and J genes are TRBV7-3 and TRBJ2-7; maybe TRBD2 (6 bases). Trimming pared 2 bases from V and 3 bases from J, leaving 11 bases between. The CDR3 spans 14 residues. Germline CDR1 is SGHTA and CDR2 is FQGTGA. CDR3 residues: CASSLGSGGYEQYF. As DNA, the CDR3 is TGTGCCAGCAGCTTAGGATCCGGGGGCTACGAGCAGTACTTC.

The V and J genes are TRBV5-4 and TRBJ2-7, with D possibly being TRBD2 (6 bases). Trimming removed 1 base from V and 2 bases from J, with 16 bases in between. The CDR3 spans 16 residues. CDR1 is SGHNT and CDR2 is YYREEE in the germline V gene (reference sequence). The CDR3 DNA sequence: TGTGCCAGCAGCTTGTCTCTGGGGGACTTAACCTACGAGCAGTACTTC. This gives the protein CASSLSLGDLTYEQYF.

V gene TRBV5-1 combines with J gene TRBJ1-2; 9 bases are shared with TRBD1. The CDR3 runs to 14 residues. The junction had 6 bases not matched to a gene; V was cut back by 3 bases and J by 6 bases. Per the germline V gene, CDR1 is SGHRS and CDR2 is YFSETQ. CDR3 bases: TGCGCCAGCAGCTCCTCCGGGACAGGGAATGGCTACACCTTC. Residues: CASSSSGTGNGYTF.

Concerning this clone: Other DNA sequences in this specimen translate into the identical CDR3. The rearrangement links TRBV28 to TRBJ2-1; D is unclear. There are 12 residues in the CDR3. Germline V gene data show CDR1 as MDHEN and CDR2 as SYDVKM. V shed 4 bases and J shed 4 bases, with 5 bases lying between them. The CDR3, as DNA: TGTGCCAGCAGTTCCTTGTACAATGAGCAGTTCTTC. The encoded protein is CASSSLYNEQFF.

This CDR3 is CASAQTDTQYF. The CDR3 DNA sequence: TGTGCCAGCGCCCAGACAGATACGCAGTATTTT. The rearrangement links TRBV28 to TRBJ2-3; D remains unclear. Germline CDR1 MDHEN, CDR2 SYDVKM. The CDR3 runs 11 residues. V lost 8 bases and J 3 bases, leaving 6 bases between the germline ends.

V is TRBV30 and J is TRBJ1-1; no firm D call. Germline CDR1 reads GTSNPN; CDR2 reads SVGIG (reference sequence). This CDR3 contains 13 residues. Trimming shortened V by 2 bases and J by 0 bases, and 7 bases separated the two germline ends. CDR3 DNA: TGTGCCTGGAGTCTGGCTCTGAACACTGAAGCTTTCTTT. Translating it yields CAWSLALNTEAFF.

CDR3 bases: TGTGCCAGCAGTTTACGGGCAGTCGGCTACACCTTC. Amino acids: CASSLRAVGYTF. The chain is built from TRBV28 and TRBJ1-2; D is unresolved. The CDR3 spans 12 residues. The ends were cut back, 2 bases at V and 8 bases at J, with 9 bases in the middle. The germline CDR1 and CDR2 sequences are MDHEN and SYDVKM.

The chain has TRBV4-3 and TRBJ2-6, with D possibly being TRBD1 (6 bases). In germline, CDR1 is LGHNA, CDR2 YSLEER. The length of the CDR3 is 16 residues. V lost 1 base and J lost 1, with 8 bases in between. The CDR3 DNA follows: TGCGCCAGCAGCCAAGGTACAGGGTCTGGGGCCAACGTCCTGACTTTC. Its protein is CASSQGTGSGANVLTF.

V gene TRBV7-9 combines with J gene TRBJ2-3; 13 nucleotides match TRBD2. The CDR3 loop spans 16 amino acids. Germline lookup yields CDR1 SEHNR and CDR2 FQNEAQ (reference sequence). The V gene end was trimmed by 5 bases and the J gene end by 4 bases; junction bases not matched to a gene: 6. The CDR3 is CASSTGLAGVADTQYF. CDR3 DNA: TGTGCCAGCAGCACCGGACTAGCGGGAGTGGCAGATACGCAGTATTTT.